This T cell receptor (beta chain) stems from a study of control samples from healthy donors and cancer patients. Profiling relied on immunoSEQ multiplex PCR, and the TCRdb table lists in-frame clones only, not all of them. The sample has about 160,000 clones, approximately 96% seen once. From germline, CDR1 is MNHEY and CDR2 SVGAGI. This CDR3 is 13 amino acids long. Trimming removed 8 bases from V and 2 bases from J; junction bases left unmatched: 4. The rearrangement joins TRBV6-5 to TRBJ2-3; 7 nucleotides line up with TRBD2. The receptor's source is a woman aged 30 to 39 in good health. Sequencing input: blood. DNA for the CDR3: TGTGCCAGCGGGAGGGCCTTCACAGATACGCAGTATTTT. Residues: CASGRAFTDTQYF.